The 24 T cell receptor beta chains reported below all come from one sample, sequenced in a study of technical replicates of blood from several donors. The method was immunoSEQ multiplex PCR; TCRdb's version includes in-frame clones alone and lacks a portion of them. Of roughly 62,000 clones detected, about 94% appear once; the ten largest clones hold 3%. The sequenced sample was PBMCs. These receptors all come from a human donor in good health. Some clones in this sample may be carry-over from other donors' samples.

The gene calls are TRBV4-3 and TRBJ1-1, with 8 bases that match TRBD1. From germline, CDR1 is LGHNA and CDR2 YSLEER. The V segment lost 3 bases and the J segment 7 bases; nucleotides outside the gene matches: 7. The CDR3 totals 14 residues. The CDR3 loop reads CASSQGDRRLEAFF. The CDR3 coding sequence is TGCGCCAGCAGCCAGGGGGACAGGCGACTTGAAGCTTTCTTT.

This chain uses TRBV6-5 with TRBJ2-7; 7 bases fit TRBD2. V trimming: 5 bases; J trimming: 3 bases; junction bases outside the gene matches: 10. The CDR3 is 15 amino acids. Per the germline V gene, CDR1 is MNHEY and CDR2 is SVGAGI. DNA of the CDR3: TGTGCCAGCAGTAGGAGCGGGGTATCCTACTACGAGCAGTACTTC. This codes for CASSRSGVSYYEQYF.

The V gene is TRBV5-8, the J gene TRBJ2-7, with 13 nucleotides matching TRBD2. The CDR3 length is 16 residues. J was trimmed by 7 bases and V by 3 bases; bases with no gene match: 10. Germline V lookup: CDR1 SGHTS, CDR2 YDEGEE. CDR3 protein: CASSSTSGRVRREQYF. The CDR3 coding sequence is TGTGCCAGCAGCTCCACTAGCGGGAGGGTCCGGAGGGAGCAGTACTTC.

Notes on this clone: Compared with germline, one end of the junction differs, possibly owing to a read error. The chain joins TRBV5-1 to TRBJ2-1; 7 nucleotides line up with TRBD2. This CDR3 has 11 amino acids. Germline V lookup: CDR1 SGHRS, CDR2 YFSETQ. CDR3 sequence: CASSLAGDYVF. The CDR3 DNA follows: TGCGCCAGCAGCTTGGCGGGGGACTACGTCTTC. Together with reference TRBV5-1 and TRBJ2-1, the CDR3 gives the full variable domain: KAGVTQTPRYLIKTRGQQVTLSCSPISGHRSVSWYQQTPGQGLQFLFEYFSETQRNKGNFPGRFSGRQFSNSRSEMNVSTLELGDSALYLCASSLAGDYVFGPGTRLTVL.

The V and J genes are TRBV6-5 and TRBJ2-1, with 8 bases that match TRBD1. There are 15 residues in the CDR3. Losses at the gene ends were 6 bases for V and 3 bases for J; bases not matched to a gene: 7. Germline values: CDR1 MNHEY, CDR2 SVGAGI. The CDR3 is CASSDGQGRYNEQFF. The CDR3 DNA reads TGTGCCAGCAGCGACGGACAGGGCCGCTACAATGAGCAGTTCTTC.

This clone was observed once. The chain uses TRBV29-1 and TRBJ2-5, with 8 bases lining up with TRBD2. CDR3 size: 13 residues. Losses at the gene ends were 3 bases for V and 5 bases for J; bases not matched to a gene: 5. In germline, CDR1 is SQVTM, CDR2 ANQGSEA. The CDR3 DNA follows: TGCAGCGTTGATAGTGCGGGGGGTGAGACCCAGTACTTC. Protein product: CSVDSAGGETQYF.

The chain links TRBV11-2 to TRBJ1-1, with a tentative D call TRBD1 (5 bases). V was pared by 5 bases and J by 2 bases, with 9 bases between. CDR1 is SGHAT, CDR2 FQNNGV, per germline. This CDR3 comprises 13 residues. CDR3 nucleotides: TGTGCCAGCAGCCAGCAGGGAAACACTGAAGCTTTCTTT. Amino acids: CASSQQGNTEAFF.

This chain uses TRBV12-5 with TRBJ2-7, with 8 bases matching TRBD2. The CDR3 extends over 14 amino acids. Germline V lookup: CDR1 LGHNT, CDR2 FRNRAP. V lost 6 bases and J lost 3; bases outside the gene matches: 7. The CDR3 is CASGQGTSDYEQYF. The CDR3 region has the DNA TGTGCTAGTGGACAAGGGACTAGTGACTACGAGCAGTACTTC.

The rearrangement links TRBV4-2 to TRBJ2-2, with D perhaps TRBD2 (6 bases). Germline CDR1 is LGHNA and CDR2 is YNFKEQ. V was cut by 1 base and J by 7 bases, with 13 bases left in between. The CDR3 totals 15 residues. The CDR3 is CASSQGGEEVGELFF. CDR3 nucleotide sequence: TGTGCCAGCAGCCAAGGGGGGGAGGAAGTCGGGGAGCTGTTTTTT.

This chain joins TRBV10-3 and TRBJ2-1; D unresolved. Trimming took 3 bases from V and 9 from J, leaving 6 bases between them. CDR1 is ENHRY, CDR2 SYGVKD, per germline. CDR3 length: 11 amino acids. The CDR3 DNA follows: TGTGCCATCAGTGAAGTCGGTGAGCAGTTCTTC. Its protein is CAISEVGEQFF.

This chain's CDR3 is CASSETSGGYNEQFF. The CDR3 bases are TGTGCCAGCAGCGAGACTAGCGGGGGATACAATGAGCAGTTCTTC. The chain is built from TRBV5-4 and TRBJ2-1; 12 bases are a match to TRBD2. V shed 4 bases, J shed 4 bases, and the junction held 3 bases outside the gene matches. Germline CDR1 is SGHNT and CDR2 is YYREEE (reference sequence). This CDR3 region has 15 residues.

The chain is built from TRBV6-1 and TRBJ1-6, with a tentative D call TRBD1 (6 bases). Germline V CDR1 and CDR2: MNHNS, SASEGT. V dropped 3 bases and J dropped 10 bases, with 19 bases sitting between them. This CDR3 has 16 residues. The CDR3 spells CASSDWRIQGSSPLHF. CDR3 DNA sequence: TGTGCCAGCAGTGATTGGCGTATACAGGGCTCCTCACCCCTCCACTTT.

This clone appeared a single time. V and J are TRBV5-4 and TRBJ1-2; D is possibly TRBD1 (6 bases). The germline V and J ends were trimmed by 4 bases and 4 bases, with 11 bases remaining between them. Germline assignment: CDR1 SGHNT and CDR2 YYREEE (reference sequence). This CDR3 has 13 amino acids. The CDR3 region has the DNA TGTGCCAGCAGCAAGACAGGTTCCTATGGCTACACCTTC. This gives the protein CASSKTGSYGYTF.

The CDR3 DNA sequence: TGTGCCTGGAGTGACCCGGACAGGGGCCACGAGCAGTACTTC. This sequence encodes CAWSDPDRGHEQYF. The V call is TRBV30, the J call TRBJ2-7; 9 bases line up with TRBD1. This CDR3 contains 14 residues. CDR1 GTSNPN and CDR2 SVGIG come from the germline V gene (reference sequence). The V gene end was trimmed by 1 base and the J gene end by 5 bases; junction bases not matched to a gene: 6.

The rearrangement joins TRBV19 to TRBJ1-6; a possible D gene is TRBD1 (5 bases). Trimming removed 8 bases at V and 7 bases at J, with 9 bases between. CDR1 and CDR2 from the germline V gene are LNHDA and SQIVND (reference sequence). This CDR3 comprises 12 residues. CDR3 DNA sequence: TGTGCCAGTTCGGACAAGAATTCACCCCTCCACTTT. Protein: CASSDKNSPLHF.

The CDR3 nucleotides are TGTGCCATCAGTGAGCCCGGGGAAAAACTGTTTTTT. Protein product: CAISEPGEKLFF. This rearrangement joins TRBV10-3 to TRBJ1-4; D is unclear. Germline V CDR1 and CDR2: ENHRY, SYGVKD. Deletions cut 2 bases from V and 8 bases from J, with 6 bases between. The CDR3 extends over 12 amino acids.

V and J are TRBV11-2 and TRBJ1-1, with D possibly matching TRBD1 (5 bases). Per germline, CDR1 SGHAT and CDR2 FQNNGV. The V end lost 5 bases, the J end lost 7 bases, and 17 bases lay between the germline ends. The length of the CDR3 is 14 residues. The CDR3 nucleotides are TGTGCCAGCAGCAAAGGTCCCAGGGAGGGTGAAGCTTTCTTT. Its protein is CASSKGPREGEAFF.

The chain carries TRBV4-3 and TRBJ2-7; the D gene is possibly TRBD2 (6 bases). With 1 base removed from V and 2 bases from J, the gap between germline ends came to 12 bases. There are 15 residues in the CDR3. Germline CDR1 reads LGHNA; CDR2 reads YSLEER. CDR3 DNA sequence: TGCGCCAGCAGCCAAGGGGCTCGCGGGACCTACGAGCAGTACTTC. Translated: CASSQGARGTYEQYF.

The chain uses TRBV5-1 and TRBJ2-5; 14 positions match TRBD2. Germline values: CDR1 SGHRS, CDR2 YFSETQ. The CDR3 is 17 amino acids. Trimming cost V 3 bases and J 1 base; bases outside gene matches: 5. This CDR3 is CASSSGTSGSLQETQYF. CDR3 bases: TGCGCCAGCAGCTCTGGGACTAGCGGGAGCCTCCAAGAGACCCAGTACTTC.

This chain uses TRBV7-8 with TRBJ2-7; D ambiguous. The CDR3 covers 14 residues. Trimming removed 2 bases from V and 4 bases from J, with 12 bases in between. The germline gives CDR1 SGHVS, CDR2 FQNEAQ. The CDR3 loop reads CASSLNAVEYEQYF. CDR3 bases: TGTGCCAGCAGCTTAAATGCGGTGGAGTACGAGCAGTACTTC. The whole variable domain, filled in from reference TRBV7-8 and TRBJ2-7, reads GAGVSQSPRYKVAKRGQDVALRCDPISGHVSLFWYQQALGQGPEFLTYFQNEAQLDKSGLPSDRFFAERPEGSVSTLKIQRTQQEDSAVYLCASSLNAVEYEQYFGPGTRLTVT.

The V gene is TRBV9, the J gene TRBJ1-2; possible D gene TRBD1, 5 bases. V was pared by 3 bases and J by 1 base, with 7 bases between. Germline CDR1 reads SGDLS; CDR2 reads YYNGEE. The CDR3 contains 13 residues. CDR3 region: CASSDDSNYGYTF. The CDR3 DNA reads as TGTGCCAGCAGCGACGACAGTAACTATGGCTACACCTTC.

This sequence joins TRBV2 and TRBJ1-2; 9 bases are shared with TRBD1. Germline-derived CDR1 and CDR2 are SNHLY and FYNNEI. Losses at the gene ends were 0 bases for V and 8 bases for J; bases not matched to a gene: 10. The CDR3 covers 16 residues. As DNA, the CDR3 is TGTGCCAGCAGTGAAGCGCTTAGGGACAGGGTTGGAGGCTACACCTTC. This translates into CASSEALRDRVGGYTF.

The chain employs TRBV27 and TRBJ2-1; TRBD1 agrees at 10 bases. In germline, CDR1 is MNHEY, CDR2 SMNVEV (reference sequence). Trimming cost V 4 bases and J 4 bases; bases outside gene matches: 4. This CDR3 region has 15 residues. The CDR3: CASSSPGQGYNEQFF. CDR3 in DNA: TGTGCCAGCAGTTCTCCGGGACAGGGGTACAATGAGCAGTTCTTC.

J is TRBJ2-7 and V is TRBV7-2; tentative D call: TRBD2 (5 bases). This CDR3 contains 14 residues. From germline, CDR1 is SGHTA and CDR2 FQGNSA. The ends were cut back, 3 bases at V and 3 bases at J, with 12 bases in the middle. The CDR3 nucleotides are TGTGCCAGCAGCTTTGGCGGGCCCTACTACGAGCAGTACTTC. The encoded protein is CASSFGGPYYEQYF. Using reference TRBV7-2 and TRBJ2-7 for the parts outside the CDR3, the full variable domain is GAGVSQSPSNKVTEKGKDVELRCDPISGHTALYWYRQSLGQGLEFLIYFQGNSAPDKSGLPSDRFSAERTGGSVSTLTIQRTQQEDSAVYLCASSFGGPYYEQYFGPGTRLTVT.